The 15 T cell receptor beta chains given below trace back to one sample, sequenced in a study of monozygotic twins with inflammatory bowel disease. Following a re-call of the 5' RACE reads, TCRdb has one entry per CDR3 protein and lacks DNA. Its table records about 300,000 distinct CDR3 sequences. The source material was blood. The receptor set was obtained from a human donor with ulcerative colitis or Crohn's disease, or a healthy co-twin of an affected twin (not recorded which).

The chain links TRBV5-1 to TRBJ2-1; no DNA is available, so the TRBD2 call from TCRdb remains unchecked. The CDR3 spans 13 residues. Germline lookup yields CDR1 SGHRS and CDR2 YFSETQ. The CDR3 region is CASGGGGYNEQFF. The entire variable domain, with the rest obtained from reference TRBV5-1 and TRBJ2-1, is as follows: KAGVTQTPRYLIKTRGQQVTLSCSPISGHRSVSWYQQTPGQGLQFLFEYFSETQRNKGNFPGRFSGRQFSNSRSEMNVSTLELGDSALYLCASGGGGYNEQFFGPGTRLTVL.

The chain uses TRBV7-2 and TRBJ1-3; there is no DNA to check the TCRdb D call of TRBD1. The CDR3 sequence is 15 residues long. Per germline, CDR1 SGHTA and CDR2 FQGNSA. The CDR3 loop is CASSLGQSGGNTIYF. Complete variable domain (other parts from reference TRBV7-2 and TRBJ1-3): GAGVSQSPSNKVTEKGKDVELRCDPISGHTALYWYRQSLGQGLEFLIYFQGNSAPDKSGLPSDRFSAERTGGSVSTLTIQRTQQEDSAVYLCASSLGQSGGNTIYFGEGSWLTVV.

This rearrangement joins TRBV7-2 to TRBJ2-3; TCRdb's D gene call, TRBD2, goes unchecked for lack of DNA. CDR1 and CDR2 (germline): SGHTA, FQGNSA. The CDR3 runs to 13 residues. The CDR3 reads CASSLLLDGTQYF. The full variable domain, with the rest looked up from reference TRBV7-2 and TRBJ2-3, is GAGVSQSPSNKVTEKGKDVELRCDPISGHTALYWYRQSLGQGLEFLIYFQGNSAPDKSGLPSDRFSAERTGGSVSTLTIQRTQQEDSAVYLCASSLLLDGTQYFGPGTRLTVL.

The chain recombines TRBV29-1 with TRBJ1-1. The CDR3 loop spans 12 amino acids. In germline, CDR1 is SQVTM, CDR2 ANQGSEA. This CDR3 reads CSESAVNTEAFF.

This rearrangement joins TRBV29-1 to TRBJ2-7. The CDR3 spans 11 residues. The germline CDR1 and CDR2 sequences are SQVTM and ANQGSEA. The CDR3 loop is CSVEGFDEQYF.

The CDR3 loop is CASSADLEFEQYF. The chain joins TRBV19 to TRBJ2-7; TCRdb proposes TRBD2, but this gene call is untestable without DNA. Germline V gene data show CDR1 as LNHDA and CDR2 as SQIVND (reference sequence). CDR3 length: 13 residues.

The chain is built from TRBV19 and TRBJ2-7; TCRdb selects TRBD1, and the lack of DNA leaves this call unchecked. The CDR3 runs 15 residues. Germline CDR1 LNHDA, CDR2 SQIVND (reference sequence). CDR3 sequence: CASSRDRGPSYEQYF.

The chain's CDR3 is CASSAGWVAETQYF. The gene calls are TRBV7-9 and TRBJ2-5. The CDR3 covers 14 residues. The germline V gene encodes CDR1 SEHNR and CDR2 FQNEAQ (reference sequence). The full variable domain, in which reference TRBV7-9 and TRBJ2-5 provide the parts outside the CDR3, is DTGVSQNPRHKITKRGQNVTFRCDPISEHNRLYWYRQTLGQGPEFLTYFQNEAQLEKSRLLSDRFSAERPKGSFSTLEIQRTEQGDSAMYLCASSAGWVAETQYFGPGTRLLVL.

This chain connects TRBV3-1 to TRBJ2-1; with no DNA, the TCRdb D assignment of TRBD2 cannot be verified. Germline V gene data show CDR1 as LGHDT and CDR2 as YNNKEL (reference sequence). The CDR3 runs to 14 residues. CDR3: CASSQGLASGEQFF.

V gene TRBV12-2 combines with J gene TRBJ1-1; absent DNA, TCRdb's TRBD1 call cannot be checked. TRBV12-2 is described as a pseudogene. The CDR3 runs to 15 residues. CDR3: CALPGHKIRNTEAFF.

The chain links TRBV4-1 to TRBJ1-4. CDR1 and CDR2 from the germline V gene are MGHRA and YSYEKL. The CDR3 has 11 residues. CDR3 protein: CASSQSEKLFF.

The chain combines TRBV12-3 or TRBV12-4 with TRBJ1-4; the TCRdb D gene call, TRBD1, has no DNA to confirm it. This CDR3 is built from 15 residues. CDR3 amino acids: CASSPTGSGVGKLFF.

The chain has TRBV18 and TRBJ2-1; TCRdb names TRBD2, which stays unverified in the absence of DNA. The CDR3 is 16 amino acids. Germline CDR1 is KGHSH and CDR2 is LQKENI. CDR3 sequence: CASSPLLERAHNEQFF. Filled out from reference TRBV18 and TRBJ2-1, the complete variable domain reads NAGVMQNPRHLVRRRGQEARLRCSPMKGHSHVYWYRQLPEEGLKFMVYLQKENIIDESGMPKERFSAEFPKEGPSILRIQQVVRGDSAAYFCASSPLLERAHNEQFFGPGTRLTVL.

The V gene is TRBV18, the J gene TRBJ2-3; the D call from TCRdb, TRBD2, cannot be confirmed without DNA. The CDR3 loop spans 16 amino acids. Germline CDR1 and CDR2: KGHSH and LQKENI. CDR3 sequence reads: CASSPSSTEEWDTQYF.

V and J are TRBV6-5 and TRBJ2-7; TCRdb's D call, TRBD1, is unchecked because there is no DNA. CDR3 length: 14 residues. CDR1 and CDR2 (germline): MNHEY, SVGAGI. The chain's CDR3 is CASSYSGTLLEQYF.